One sample yielded the 10 T cell receptor beta chains listed below, sequenced in a study of blood T cell repertoires in COVID-19. Only in-frame clones appear in the TCRdb table, and some are missing; sequencing was by immunoSEQ multiplex PCR. This table holds roughly 360,000 clones, roughly 77% found once. Sequencing was carried out using peripheral blood. The receptors here all came from a human donor with acute or convalescent COVID-19. The donor label of this sample is uncertain.

V usage is TRBV3-1 (or the pseudogene TRBV3-2) and J usage is TRBJ1-4; 12 bases fit TRBD1. This CDR3 is built from 16 residues. Per the germline V gene, CDR1 is LGHDT and CDR2 is YNNKEL (reference sequence). V was clipped by 5 bases and J by 7 bases; unmatched bases: 8. The CDR3: CASSYRGQGAVEKLFF. DNA for the CDR3: TGTGCCAGCAGCTACAGGGGACAGGGGGCCGTTGAAAAACTGTTTTTT.

V and J are TRBV29-1 and TRBJ1-2, with D perhaps matching TRBD1 (5 bases). There are 10 residues in the CDR3. Looked up from germline, CDR1 is SQVTM and CDR2 is ANQGSEA. V was pared by 5 bases and J by 5 bases, with 6 bases between. For the CDR3, the DNA is TGCAGCGTTCGACAGTATGGCTACACCTTC. Amino acids: CSVRQYGYTF.

Notes on this clone: The same CDR3 is also encoded by other DNA sequences in this sample. The CDR3 bases are TGCGCCAGCAGCCTAAGACAGGGAGATCAGCCCCAGCATTTT. Translating it yields CASSLRQGDQPQHF. V is TRBV5-1 and J is TRBJ1-5; 7 bases align to TRBD1. The junction had 6 bases not matched to a gene; V was cut back by 4 bases and J by 5 bases. Germline assignment: CDR1 SGHRS and CDR2 YFSETQ. The CDR3 has 14 residues.

This clone was seen a few times. The chain carries TRBV5-1 and TRBJ2-7, with 8 bases identical to TRBD1. The trim removed 3 bases at V and 3 bases at J, leaving 8 bases unmatched. CDR3 length: 15 amino acids. Germline V gives CDR1 SGHRS, CDR2 YFSETQ. CDR3 sequence: CASSWGQAVIYEQYF. For the CDR3, the DNA is TGCGCCAGCAGCTGGGGACAGGCTGTAATCTACGAGCAGTACTTC.

The chain carries TRBV7-9 and TRBJ2-1; D gene ambiguous. V lost 2 bases to trimming and J lost 0 bases, with 8 bases between them. This CDR3 spans 15 amino acids. Germline CDR1 reads SEHNR; CDR2 reads FQNEAQ (reference sequence). The DNA of the CDR3 is TGTGCCAGCAGCTTATCCCCTAGCTCCTACAATGAGCAGTTCTTC. It specifies CASSLSPSSYNEQFF.

J is TRBJ1-2 and V is TRBV20-1; no definite D call. CDR1 is DFQATT, CDR2 SNEGSKA, per germline (reference sequence). There are 10 residues in the CDR3. Trimming took 0 bases from V and 7 from J, leaving 3 bases between them. CDR3 in amino acids: CSARDLGYTF. The CDR3 bases are TGCAGTGCTAGAGATCTTGGCTACACCTTC.

In DNA form, the CDR3 reads TGCAGCGCTAGACAGGGGCCGGGCACTGAAGCTTTCTTT. It specifies CSARQGPGTEAFF. V and J are TRBV29-1 and TRBJ1-1; 8 nucleotides align to TRBD1. Germline V lookup: CDR1 SQVTM, CDR2 ANQGSEA. The CDR3 length is 13 residues. V was pared by 7 bases and J by 4 bases, with 8 bases of the junction left unmatched.

The chain links TRBV9 to TRBJ2-1, with 15 positions matching TRBD2. V trimming: 3 bases; J trimming: 3 bases; junction bases outside the gene matches: 10. There are 19 residues in the CDR3. Germline-derived CDR1 and CDR2 are SGDLS and YYNGEE. The CDR3 loop reads CASSETGTSGGLFYNEQFF. The DNA for the CDR3 is TGTGCCAGCAGCGAAACCGGGACTAGCGGGGGGCTCTTCTACAATGAGCAGTTCTTC.

The genes are TRBV6-5 and TRBJ2-3, with TRBD2 matching over 10 bases. Germline V CDR1 and CDR2: MNHEY, SVGAGI. V dropped 4 bases and J dropped 0; count of bases not matched to a gene: 4. The CDR3 is 16 residues long. The CDR3 is CASSSKLAGSTDTQYF. CDR3 DNA sequence: TGTGCCAGCAGTTCGAAACTAGCGGGGAGCACAGATACGCAGTATTTT.

The chain links TRBV2 to TRBJ2-1; 11 nucleotides agree with TRBD2. Germline CDR1 reads SNHLY; CDR2 reads FYNNEI. The CDR3 sequence is 16 residues long. V was pared by 4 bases and J by 10 bases, with 12 bases of the junction left unmatched. The CDR3, as DNA: TGTGCCAGCAGTGGGGGGGGTAGCGGGAGGGCCGGCGAGCAGTTCTTC. Amino acid sequence: CASSGGGSGRAGEQFF.